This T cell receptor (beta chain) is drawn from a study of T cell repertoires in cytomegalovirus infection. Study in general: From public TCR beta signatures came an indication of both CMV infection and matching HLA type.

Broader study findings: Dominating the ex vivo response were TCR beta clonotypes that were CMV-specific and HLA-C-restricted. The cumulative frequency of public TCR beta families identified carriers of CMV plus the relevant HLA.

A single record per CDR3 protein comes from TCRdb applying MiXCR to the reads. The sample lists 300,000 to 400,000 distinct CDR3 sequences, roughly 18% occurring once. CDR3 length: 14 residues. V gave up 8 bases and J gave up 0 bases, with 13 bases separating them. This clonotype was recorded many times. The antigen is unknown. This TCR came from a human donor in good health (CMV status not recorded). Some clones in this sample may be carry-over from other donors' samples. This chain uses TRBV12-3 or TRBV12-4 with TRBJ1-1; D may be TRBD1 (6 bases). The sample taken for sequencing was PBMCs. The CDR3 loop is CASSNWGLNTEAFF. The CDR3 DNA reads TGTGCCAGCTCGAACTGGGGGCTGAACACTGAAGCTTTCTTT.